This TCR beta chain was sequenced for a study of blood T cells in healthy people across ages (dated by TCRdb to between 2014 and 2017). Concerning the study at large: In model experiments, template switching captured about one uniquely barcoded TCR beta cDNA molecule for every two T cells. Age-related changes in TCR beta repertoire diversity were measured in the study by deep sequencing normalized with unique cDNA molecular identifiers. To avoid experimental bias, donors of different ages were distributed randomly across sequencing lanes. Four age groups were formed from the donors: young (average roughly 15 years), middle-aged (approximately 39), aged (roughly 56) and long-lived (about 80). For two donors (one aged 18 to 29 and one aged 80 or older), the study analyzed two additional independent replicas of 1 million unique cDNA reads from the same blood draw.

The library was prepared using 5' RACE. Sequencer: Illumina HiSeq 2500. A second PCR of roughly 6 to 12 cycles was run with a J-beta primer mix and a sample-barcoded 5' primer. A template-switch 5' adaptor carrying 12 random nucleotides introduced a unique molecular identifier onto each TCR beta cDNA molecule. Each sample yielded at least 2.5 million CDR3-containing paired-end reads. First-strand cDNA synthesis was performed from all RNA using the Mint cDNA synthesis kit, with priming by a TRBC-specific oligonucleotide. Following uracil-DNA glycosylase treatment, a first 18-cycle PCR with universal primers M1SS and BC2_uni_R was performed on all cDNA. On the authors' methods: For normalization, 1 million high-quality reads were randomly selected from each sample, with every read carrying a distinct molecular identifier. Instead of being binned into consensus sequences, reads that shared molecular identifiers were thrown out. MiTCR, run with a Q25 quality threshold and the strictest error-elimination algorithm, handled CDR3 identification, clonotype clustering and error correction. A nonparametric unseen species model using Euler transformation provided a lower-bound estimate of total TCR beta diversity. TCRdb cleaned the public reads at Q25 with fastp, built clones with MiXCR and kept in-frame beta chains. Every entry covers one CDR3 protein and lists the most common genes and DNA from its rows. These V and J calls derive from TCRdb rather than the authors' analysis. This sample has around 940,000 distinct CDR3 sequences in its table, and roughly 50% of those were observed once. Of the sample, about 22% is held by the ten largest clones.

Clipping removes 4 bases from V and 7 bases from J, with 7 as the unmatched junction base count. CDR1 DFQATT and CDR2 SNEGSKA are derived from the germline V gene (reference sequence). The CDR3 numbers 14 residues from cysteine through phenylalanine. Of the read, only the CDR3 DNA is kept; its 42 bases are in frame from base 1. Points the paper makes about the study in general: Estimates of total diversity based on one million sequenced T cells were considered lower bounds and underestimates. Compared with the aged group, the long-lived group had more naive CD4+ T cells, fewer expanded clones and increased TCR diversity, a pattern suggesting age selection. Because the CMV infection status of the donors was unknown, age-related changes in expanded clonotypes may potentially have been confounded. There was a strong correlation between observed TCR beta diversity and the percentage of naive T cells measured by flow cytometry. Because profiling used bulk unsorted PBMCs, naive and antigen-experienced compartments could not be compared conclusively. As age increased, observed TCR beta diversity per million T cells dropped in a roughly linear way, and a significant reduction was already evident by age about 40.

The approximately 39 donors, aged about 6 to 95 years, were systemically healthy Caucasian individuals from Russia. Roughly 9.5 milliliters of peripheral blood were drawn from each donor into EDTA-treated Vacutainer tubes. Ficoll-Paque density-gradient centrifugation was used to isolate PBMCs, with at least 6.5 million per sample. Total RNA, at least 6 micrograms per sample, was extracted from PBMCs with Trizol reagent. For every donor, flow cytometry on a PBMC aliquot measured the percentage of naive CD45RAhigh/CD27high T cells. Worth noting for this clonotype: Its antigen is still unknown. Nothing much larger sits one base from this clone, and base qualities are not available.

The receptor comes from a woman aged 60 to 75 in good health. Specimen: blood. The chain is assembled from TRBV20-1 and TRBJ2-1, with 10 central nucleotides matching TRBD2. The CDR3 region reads CSAKPSGSRNEQFF. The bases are TGCAGTGCTAAGCCTAGCGGGAGTCGGAATGAGCAGTTCTTC.